These 18 T cell receptor beta chains were all obtained from the same sample, sequenced in a study of T cell responses to AZD1222 COVID-19 vaccine. Here immunoSEQ multiplex PCR was the method, and the copy in TCRdb shows in-frame clones only, minus some. The sample has about 130,000 clones; approximately 93% are singletons. The sequencing used peripheral blood, collected on day 0 of AZD1222 vaccination. The receptors were sampled from an adult in good health.

The V call is TRBV28, the J call TRBJ2-4, with 7 bases that match TRBD2. Germline CDR1 is MDHEN and CDR2 is SYDVKM. The ends lost 4 bases at V and 2 bases at J; junction bases unmatched: 5. The CDR3 is 15 amino acids. The CDR3 region is CASSSAGLTKNIQYF. The CDR3 nucleotides read TGTGCCAGCAGTTCGGCGGGACTAACCAAAAACATTCAGTACTTC.

This rearrangement joins TRBV30 to TRBJ1-5; D uncertain. V was pared by 1 base and J by 4 bases, with 5 bases between. Germline CDR1 reads GTSNPN; CDR2 reads SVGIG (reference sequence). There are 12 residues in the CDR3. CDR3 residues: CAWSGGNQPQHF. As DNA, the CDR3 is TGTGCCTGGAGTGGGGGTAATCAGCCCCAGCATTTT.

The genes are TRBV27 and TRBJ2-6; D is unresolved. Trimming left V 5 bases short and J 4 bases short, with 9 bases between. The CDR3 loop spans 14 amino acids. Germline CDR1 reads MNHEY; CDR2 reads SMNVEV (reference sequence). The CDR3 loop is CASSPRSGANVLTF. In DNA form, the CDR3 reads TGTGCCAGCAGTCCCCGGTCAGGGGCCAACGTCCTGACTTTC.

This chain links TRBV5-1 with TRBJ2-2; 13 nucleotides line up with TRBD2. Germline CDR1 reads SGHRS; CDR2 reads YFSETQ. CDR3 length: 20 residues. J was trimmed by 4 bases and V by 2 bases; bases with no gene match: 14. Here the CDR3 reads CASSFPTRGTSGRGTGELFF. CDR3 coding DNA: TGCGCCAGCAGCTTCCCAACTCGTGGAACTAGCGGGAGGGGCACCGGGGAGCTGTTTTTT.

In its sample, this clone was seen once. The chain recombines TRBV5-6 with TRBJ1-2, with TRBD1 matching over 7 bases. The J segment lost 8 bases and the V segment lost 0 bases, leaving 7 bases of the junction unmatched. Per the germline V gene, CDR1 is SGHDT and CDR2 is YYEEEE. The CDR3 contains 14 residues. DNA of the CDR3: TGTGCCAGCAGCTTGGTCGGGACAGAGGTCGGCTACACCTTC. As protein: CASSLVGTEVGYTF.

The CDR3 protein is CASSYYRGSNYGYTF. CDR3 nucleotide sequence: TGTGCCAGCAGTTATTACAGGGGCTCTAACTATGGCTACACCTTC. This chain joins TRBV27 and TRBJ1-2; 7 bases map to TRBD1. The length of the CDR3 is 15 residues. Trimming cost V 4 bases and J 0 bases; bases outside gene matches: 5. Germline V lookup: CDR1 MNHEY, CDR2 SMNVEV (reference sequence).

This chain connects TRBV9 to TRBJ1-6; D uncertain. Germline loops: CDR1 SGDLS, CDR2 YYNGEE. The CDR3 contains 14 residues. Trimming left V 5 bases short and J 4 bases short, with 10 bases between. This CDR3 reads CASSLEQYNSPLHF. CDR3 sequence (DNA): TGTGCCAGCAGTCTCGAACAGTATAATTCACCCCTCCACTTT.

This clone has a single count. The J gene is TRBJ1-1, the V gene TRBV6-5; D remains unclear. The V and J ends lost 8 bases and 4 bases respectively, with 14 bases between them. The CDR3 is 13 amino acids. The germline V gene encodes CDR1 MNHEY and CDR2 SVGAGI. The CDR3 loop is CASSLAELTEAFF. CDR3 nucleotide sequence: TGTGCCAGCTCTCTGGCCGAGCTCACTGAAGCTTTCTTT.

The chain carries TRBV7-8 and TRBJ1-1; tentative D call: TRBD1 (5 bases). V dropped 5 bases and J dropped 4 bases, with 14 bases sitting between them. Germline V lookup: CDR1 SGHVS, CDR2 FQNEAQ. This CDR3 contains 14 residues. The chain's CDR3 is CASSRGTVGTEAFF. The DNA of the CDR3 is TGTGCCAGCAGCCGAGGGACGGTCGGCACTGAAGCTTTCTTT. The variable domain in full, with the rest retrieved from reference TRBV7-8 and TRBJ1-1, is GAGVSQSPRYKVAKRGQDVALRCDPISGHVSLFWYQQALGQGPEFLTYFQNEAQLDKSGLPSDRFFAERPEGSVSTLKIQRTQQEDSAVYLCASSRGTVGTEAFFGQGTRLTVV.

The chain combines TRBV25-1 with TRBJ2-2; 8 positions agree with TRBD2. V lost 4 bases, J lost 4 bases, and 5 bases stayed unmatched. Germline V gene sequence: CDR1 MGHDK, CDR2 SYGVNS. The CDR3 has 15 residues. In DNA, the CDR3 is TGTGCCAGCAGTGTAAGCGGGAGTAGCACCGGGGAGCTGTTTTTT. Translation: CASSVSGSSTGELFF. The full variable domain, rest sourced from reference TRBV25-1 and TRBJ2-2, is EADIYQTPRYLVIGTGKKITLECSQTMGHDKMYWYQQDPGMELHLIHYSYGVNSTEKGDLSSESTVSRIRTEHFPLTLESARPSHTSQYLCASSVSGSSTGELFFGEGSRLTVL.

This chain links TRBV13 with TRBJ2-5; D is uncertain. CDR3 length: 12 residues. V lost 1 base, J lost 7 bases, and 7 bases lay in between. Per germline, CDR1 PRHDT and CDR2 FYEKMQ (reference sequence). The CDR3 protein is CASSLVSGTQYF. Here the CDR3 DNA reads TGTGCCAGCAGCTTAGTTTCTGGGACCCAGTACTTC.

This clone appeared a single time. The V call is TRBV21-1, the J call TRBJ1-5; TRBD1, the D gene given by the table, was not confirmed from the DNA. TRBV21-1 constitutes a pseudogene. The CDR3 runs to 16 residues. For the CDR3, the DNA is TGTGCCAACCCGGCCCCGGGACAGGGAATCAATCAGCCCCAGCATTTT. It specifies CANPAPGQGINQPQHF.

CDR3 sequence reads: CASSLQGARNTGELFF. As DNA, the CDR3 is TGTGCCAGCAGCCTACAGGGGGCCCGGAACACCGGGGAGCTGTTTTTT. This chain links TRBV9 with TRBJ2-2, with TRBD1 matching 9 bases. CDR1 SGDLS and CDR2 YYNGEE come from the germline V gene. This CDR3 comprises 16 residues. Trimming cost V 4 bases and J 1 base; bases outside gene matches: 5.

This clone was picked up one time. The chain recombines TRBV7-3 with TRBJ1-6, with 9 bases fitting TRBD1. CDR3 length: 14 residues. V dropped 5 bases and J dropped 6; count of bases not matched to a gene: 2. Germline V gene sequence: CDR1 SGHTA, CDR2 FQGTGA. For the CDR3, the DNA is TGTGCCAGCAGCAAGGGACAGGGTAATTCACCCCTCCACTTT. Encoded protein: CASSKGQGNSPLHF.

The J gene is TRBJ2-2, the V gene TRBV5-1; 7 nucleotides agree with TRBD1. CDR3 size: 17 residues. The germline CDR1 and CDR2 sequences are SGHRS and YFSETQ. With V trimmed by 3 bases and J by 2 bases, 10 bases remained unmatched. DNA for the CDR3: TGCGCCAGCAGCTCCGGGCCCTGGACAGGAAACACCGGGGAGCTGTTTTTT. This encodes CASSSGPWTGNTGELFF.

This clone was seen once. The rearrangement links TRBV3-1 (or the pseudogene TRBV3-2) to TRBJ2-6; 7 nucleotides align to TRBD1. The CDR3 sequence is 15 residues long. Germline values: CDR1 LGHDT, CDR2 YNNKEL (reference sequence). V was clipped by 6 bases and J by 5 bases; unmatched bases: 7. This chain's CDR3 is CASSAGQARANVLTF. The CDR3 DNA follows: TGTGCCAGCAGTGCCGGACAGGCTAGGGCCAACGTCCTGACTTTC.

The CDR3 loop reads CASSETGAGNEKLFF. As DNA, the CDR3 is TGTGCCAGCAGTGAGACGGGAGCGGGTAATGAAAAACTGTTTTTT. The chain links TRBV6-1 to TRBJ1-4; D remains unclear. Germline values: CDR1 MNHNS, CDR2 SASEGT. The CDR3 runs to 15 residues. The V end was cut by 3 bases, the J end by 4 bases, with 12 bases between.

This sequence joins TRBV14 and TRBJ1-2; D might be TRBD1 (6 bases). V shed 1 base and J shed 4 bases, with 10 bases lying between them. The CDR3 runs to 14 residues. CDR1 and CDR2 (germline): SGHDN, FVKESK. The CDR3 DNA is TGTGCCAGCAGCCAAGGGGGGCGAGTCTATGGCTACACCTTC. Its protein is CASSQGGRVYGYTF.